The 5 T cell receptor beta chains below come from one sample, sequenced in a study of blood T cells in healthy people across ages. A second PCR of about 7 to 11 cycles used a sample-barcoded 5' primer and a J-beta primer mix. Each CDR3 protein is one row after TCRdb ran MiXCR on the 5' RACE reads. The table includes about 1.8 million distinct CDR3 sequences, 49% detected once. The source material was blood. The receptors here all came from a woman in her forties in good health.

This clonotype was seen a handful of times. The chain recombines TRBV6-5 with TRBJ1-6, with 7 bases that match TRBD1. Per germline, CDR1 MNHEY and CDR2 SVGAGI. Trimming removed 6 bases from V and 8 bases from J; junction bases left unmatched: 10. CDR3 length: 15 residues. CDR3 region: CASRWDSTKDSPLHF. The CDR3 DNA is TGTGCCAGCAGATGGGACAGCACCAAGGATTCACCCCTCCACTTT.

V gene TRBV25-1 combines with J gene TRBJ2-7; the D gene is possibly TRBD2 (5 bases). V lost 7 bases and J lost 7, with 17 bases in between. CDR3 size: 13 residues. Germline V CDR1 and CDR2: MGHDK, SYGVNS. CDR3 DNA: TGTGCCAGCAAGCGGCAATCCTACAATGAGCAGTACTTC. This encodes CASKRQSYNEQYF.

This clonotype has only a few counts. The CDR3 reads CASSQEGAAGRFTDTQYF. In nucleotides, the CDR3 is TGCGCCAGCAGCCAAGAAGGCGCAGCGGGGAGATTCACAGATACGCAGTATTTT. This chain links TRBV4-1 with TRBJ2-3; TRBD2 agrees at 7 bases. V lost 0 bases, J lost 2 bases, and 11 bases stayed unmatched. The CDR3 sequence is 18 residues long. Germline V gene sequence: CDR1 MGHRA, CDR2 YSYEKL.

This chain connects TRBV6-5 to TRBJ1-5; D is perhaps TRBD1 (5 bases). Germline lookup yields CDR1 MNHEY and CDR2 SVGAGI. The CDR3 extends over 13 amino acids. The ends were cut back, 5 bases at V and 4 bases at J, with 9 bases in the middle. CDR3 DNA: TGTGCCAGCAGTGGGACTGCGAATCAGCCCCAGCATTTT. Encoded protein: CASSGTANQPQHF.

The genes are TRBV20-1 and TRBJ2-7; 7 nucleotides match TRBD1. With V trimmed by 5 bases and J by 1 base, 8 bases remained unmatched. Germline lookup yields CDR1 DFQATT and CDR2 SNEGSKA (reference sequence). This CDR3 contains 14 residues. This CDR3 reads CSAGLTGLSYEQYF. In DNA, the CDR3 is TGCAGTGCTGGGTTGACAGGGTTGTCCTACGAGCAGTACTTC.